One TCR beta chain is described in this entry. The antigen is unknown. TCRdb's copy holds only in-frame clones and misses some; the assay was immunoSEQ multiplex PCR. Of 150,000 to 200,000 clones listed, around 82% are singletons. This record comes from a study of cytomegalovirus exposure and HLA in healthy donors. Study-level information: The approximately 710 first-cohort repertoires and the 120 or so validation repertoires shared the same platform, a later analysis reported. Study-level points and caveats: Among the CMV-associated chains, three were confirmed in vitro as specific for CMV antigens. Both high specificity and high sensitivity reportedly marked the classifier's diagnosis of cytomegalovirus status. TCR beta chains numbering more than 150 were designated cytomegalovirus-associated.

Germline V gives CDR1 KGHSH, CDR2 LQKENI. Trimming removed 0 bases at V and 10 bases at J, with 10 bases between. This CDR3 is built from 13 residues. This clonotype originated in a young man in good health and CMV-seropositive. Sequencing was done on a sample of PBMCs. The chain has TRBV18 and TRBJ2-1, with D unclear. CDR3 nucleotide sequence: TGTGCCAGCTCACCACCGTCGGAGAACGAGCAGTTCTTC. This gives the protein CASSPPSENEQFF.